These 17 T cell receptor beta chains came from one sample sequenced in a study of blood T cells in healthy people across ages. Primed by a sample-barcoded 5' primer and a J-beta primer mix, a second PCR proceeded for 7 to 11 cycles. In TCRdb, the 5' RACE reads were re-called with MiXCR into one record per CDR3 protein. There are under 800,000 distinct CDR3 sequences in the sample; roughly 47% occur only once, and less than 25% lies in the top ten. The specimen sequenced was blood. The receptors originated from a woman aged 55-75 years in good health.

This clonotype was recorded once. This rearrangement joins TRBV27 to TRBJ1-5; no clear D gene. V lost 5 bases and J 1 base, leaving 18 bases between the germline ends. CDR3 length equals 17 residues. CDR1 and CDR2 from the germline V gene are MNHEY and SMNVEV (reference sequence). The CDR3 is CASSPTRRLGSNQPQHF. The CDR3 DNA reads TGTGCCAGCAGTCCGACGCGACGATTGGGGAGCAATCAGCCCCAGCATTTT.

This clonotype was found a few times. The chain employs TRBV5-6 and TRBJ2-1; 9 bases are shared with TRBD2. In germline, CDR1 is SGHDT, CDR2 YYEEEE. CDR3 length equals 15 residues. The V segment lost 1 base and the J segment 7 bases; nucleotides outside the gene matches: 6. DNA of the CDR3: TGTGCCAGCAGCTTGCCGGGCGGGAGGGGAAATGAGCAGTTCTTC. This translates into CASSLPGGRGNEQFF.

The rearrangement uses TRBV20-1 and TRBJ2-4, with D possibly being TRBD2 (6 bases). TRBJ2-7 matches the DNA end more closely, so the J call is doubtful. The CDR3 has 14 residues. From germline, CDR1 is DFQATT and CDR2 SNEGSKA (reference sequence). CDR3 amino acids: CSARVTSSAYEQYF. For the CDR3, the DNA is TGCAGTGCTAGAGTTACTAGCAGTGCCTACGAGCAGTACTTC.

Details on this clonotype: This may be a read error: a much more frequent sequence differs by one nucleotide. For the CDR3, the DNA is TGCGTCAGCAGCTGGGGCAGCTCCTACGAGCAGTACTTC. This encodes CVSSWGSSYEQYF. The chain carries TRBV5-1 and TRBJ2-7; D is perhaps TRBD1 (5 bases). Per germline, CDR1 SGHRS and CDR2 YFSETQ. The CDR3 extends over 13 amino acids.

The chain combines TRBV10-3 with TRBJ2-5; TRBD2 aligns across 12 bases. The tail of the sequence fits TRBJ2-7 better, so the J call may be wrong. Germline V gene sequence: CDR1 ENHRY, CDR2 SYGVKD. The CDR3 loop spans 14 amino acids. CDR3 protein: CAISETSGRYEQYF. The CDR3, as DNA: TGTGCCATCAGTGAAACTAGCGGGAGGTACGAGCAGTACTTC.

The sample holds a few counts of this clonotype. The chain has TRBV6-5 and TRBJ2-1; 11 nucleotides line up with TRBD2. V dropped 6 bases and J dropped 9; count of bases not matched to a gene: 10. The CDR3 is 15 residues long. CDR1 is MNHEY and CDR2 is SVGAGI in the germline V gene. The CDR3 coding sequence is TGTGCCAGCAGCCGAAATAGCGGGGGGGCAGCTGAGCAGTTCTTC. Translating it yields CASSRNSGGAAEQFF.

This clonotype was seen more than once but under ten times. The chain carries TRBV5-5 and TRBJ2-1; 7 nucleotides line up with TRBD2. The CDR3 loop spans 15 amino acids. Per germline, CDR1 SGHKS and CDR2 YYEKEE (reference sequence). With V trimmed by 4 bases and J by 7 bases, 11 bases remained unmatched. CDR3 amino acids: CASSGGGLIVNEQFF. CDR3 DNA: TGTGCCAGCAGCGGGGGGGGGTTGATCGTTAATGAGCAGTTCTTC. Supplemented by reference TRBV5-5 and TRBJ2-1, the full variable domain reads DAGVTQSPTHLIKTRGQQVTLRCSPISGHKSVSWYQQVLGQGPQFIFQYYEKEERGRGNFPDRFSARQFPNYSSELNVNALLLGDSALYLCASSGGGLIVNEQFFGPGTRLTVL.

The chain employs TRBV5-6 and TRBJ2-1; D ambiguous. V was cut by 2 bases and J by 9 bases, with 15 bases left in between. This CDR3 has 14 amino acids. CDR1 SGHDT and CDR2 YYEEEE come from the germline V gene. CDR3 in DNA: TGTGCCAGCAGCTTTAGACTTTCGCGTGGTGAGCAGTTCTTC. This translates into CASSFRLSRGEQFF.

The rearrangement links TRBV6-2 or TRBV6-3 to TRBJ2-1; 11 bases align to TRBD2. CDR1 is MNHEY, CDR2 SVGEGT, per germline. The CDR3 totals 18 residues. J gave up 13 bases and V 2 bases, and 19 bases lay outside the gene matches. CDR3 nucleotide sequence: TGTGCCAGCAGTTACATTAGCGGGAGGGCCACTGTCCAAGAGACCCAGTTCTTC. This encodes CASSYISGRATVQETQFF.

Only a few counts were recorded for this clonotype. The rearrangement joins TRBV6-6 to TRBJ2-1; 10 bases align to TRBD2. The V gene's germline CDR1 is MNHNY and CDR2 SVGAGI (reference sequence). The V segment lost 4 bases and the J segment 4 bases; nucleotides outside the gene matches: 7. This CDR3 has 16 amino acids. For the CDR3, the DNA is TGTGCCAGCAGTTGGTCTAGCGGGGGTCAATACAATGAGCAGTTCTTC. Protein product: CASSWSSGGQYNEQFF.

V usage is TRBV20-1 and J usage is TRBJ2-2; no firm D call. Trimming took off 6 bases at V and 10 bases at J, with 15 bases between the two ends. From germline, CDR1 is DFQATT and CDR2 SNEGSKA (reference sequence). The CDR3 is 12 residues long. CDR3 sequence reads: CSAPNEAEELFF. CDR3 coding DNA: TGCAGTGCCCCGAATGAGGCTGAGGAGCTGTTTTTT.

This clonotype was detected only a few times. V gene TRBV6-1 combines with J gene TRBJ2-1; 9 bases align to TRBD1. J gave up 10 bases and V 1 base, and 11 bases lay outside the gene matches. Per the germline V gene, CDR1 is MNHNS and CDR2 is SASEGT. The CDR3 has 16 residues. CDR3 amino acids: CASSEVEGTGNQEQFF. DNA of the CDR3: TGTGCCAGCAGTGAAGTTGAGGGGACAGGGAATCAGGAGCAGTTCTTC.

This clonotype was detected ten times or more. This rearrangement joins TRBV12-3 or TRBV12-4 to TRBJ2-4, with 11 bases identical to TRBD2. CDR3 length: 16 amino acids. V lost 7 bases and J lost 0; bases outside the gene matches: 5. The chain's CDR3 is CASTIAGGLAKNIQYF. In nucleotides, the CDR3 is TGTGCCAGCACCATAGCGGGGGGGCTAGCCAAAAACATTCAGTACTTC.

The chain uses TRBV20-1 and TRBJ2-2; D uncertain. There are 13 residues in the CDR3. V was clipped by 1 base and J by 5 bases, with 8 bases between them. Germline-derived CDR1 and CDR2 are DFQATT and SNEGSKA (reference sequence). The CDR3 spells CSARVLVTGELFF. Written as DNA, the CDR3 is TGCAGTGCTAGAGTGTTAGTAACCGGGGAGCTGTTTTTT.

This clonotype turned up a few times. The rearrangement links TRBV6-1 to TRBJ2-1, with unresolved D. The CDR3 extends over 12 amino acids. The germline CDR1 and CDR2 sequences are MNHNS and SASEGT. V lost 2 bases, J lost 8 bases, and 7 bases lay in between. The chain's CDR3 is CASSEFRDEQFF. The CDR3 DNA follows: TGTGCCAGCAGTGAATTTCGCGATGAGCAGTTCTTC.

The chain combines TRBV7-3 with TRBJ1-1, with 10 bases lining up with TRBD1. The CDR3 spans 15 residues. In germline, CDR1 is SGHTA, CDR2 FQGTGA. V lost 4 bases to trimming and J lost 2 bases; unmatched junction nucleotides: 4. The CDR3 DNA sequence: TGTGCCAGCAGCTGGACAGGGGGGAGTAACACTGAAGCTTTCTTT. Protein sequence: CASSWTGGSNTEAFF.

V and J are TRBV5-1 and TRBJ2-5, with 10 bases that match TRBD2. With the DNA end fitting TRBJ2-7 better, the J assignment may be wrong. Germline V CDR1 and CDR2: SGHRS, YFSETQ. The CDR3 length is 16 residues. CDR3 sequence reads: CASSPSMSGRALEQYF. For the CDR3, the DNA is TGCGCCAGCAGCCCGAGCATGAGCGGGAGGGCCCTCGAGCAGTACTTC.